The 23 T cell receptor beta chains reported below all come from one sample, sequenced in a study of T cells after yellow fever vaccination. Each CDR3 protein is one row after TCRdb ran MiXCR on the 5' RACE reads. The repertoire includes 300,000 to 400,000 distinct CDR3 sequences, 8.5% to 10% of them detected once, and roughly 18% sits in the top ten. Here the sequenced sample was PBMCs, taken on the day of the first yellow fever vaccination. The receptors stem from a man between 18 and 29 years old who received the YFV17D yellow fever vaccine.

The V and J genes are TRBV4-3 and TRBJ2-5; 9 positions agree with TRBD2. Germline V lookup: CDR1 LGHNA, CDR2 YSLEER. J was trimmed by 2 bases and V by 4 bases; bases with no gene match: 8. CDR3 length: 16 residues. The chain's CDR3 is CASSLSGLAWQETQYF. The DNA for the CDR3 is TGCGCCAGCAGCCTTTCTGGACTAGCGTGGCAAGAGACCCAGTACTTC.

The chain has TRBV5-1 and TRBJ2-5; D gene unclear. V shed 1 base and J shed 2 bases, with 6 bases lying between them. Germline assignment: CDR1 SGHRS and CDR2 YFSETQ. The CDR3 loop spans 13 amino acids. Here the CDR3 reads CASSLIGQETQYF. The CDR3, as DNA: TGCGCCAGCAGCTTGATAGGACAAGAGACCCAGTACTTC.

The chain combines TRBV6-5 with TRBJ2-1, with TRBD1 matching 8 bases. The CDR3 has 16 residues. Germline values: CDR1 MNHEY, CDR2 SVGAGI. Trimming at V came to 1 base and at J to 4 bases, leaving 6 bases not matched to a gene. CDR3 loop: CASSYFSDRGYNEQFF. The CDR3 DNA is TGTGCCAGCAGTTACTTTAGTGACAGGGGATACAATGAGCAGTTCTTC.

The chain couples TRBV12-3 or TRBV12-4 to TRBJ2-7; 7 bases are a match to TRBD1. The V and J ends lost 6 bases and 0 bases, in that order; junction bases with no gene match: 20. This CDR3 is built from 19 residues. The CDR3: CASRGTGTAGVLSSYEQYF. CDR3 coding DNA: TGTGCCAGCAGGGGGACCGGGACAGCCGGCGTTCTGAGCTCCTACGAGCAGTACTTC.

The V and J genes are TRBV2 and TRBJ2-3, with 7 bases that match TRBD1. CDR1 is SNHLY and CDR2 is FYNNEI in the germline V gene. The length of the CDR3 is 15 residues. The junction had 6 bases not matched to a gene; V was cut back by 6 bases and J by 0 bases. The CDR3 reads CASSKGAASTDTQYF. Here the CDR3 DNA reads TGTGCCAGCAGCAAGGGGGCAGCTAGCACAGATACGCAGTATTTT.

This clonotype was counted only a few times. The rearrangement links TRBV12-3 or TRBV12-4 to TRBJ1-5, with 9 bases that match TRBD1. The V gene end was trimmed by 6 bases and the J gene end by 4 bases; junction bases not matched to a gene: 7. This CDR3 is 15 amino acids long. The CDR3 DNA follows: TGTGCCAGCAGCCATGGACAGGGGTCAAATCAGCCCCAGCATTTT. Translating gives CASSHGQGSNQPQHF.

Comment on this clonotype: Since a much larger clone is just one base distant, this may be a read error. This sequence joins TRBV4-1 and TRBJ2-3; 10 bases match TRBD2. The germline CDR1 and CDR2 sequences are MGHRA and YSYEKL. This CDR3 spans 15 amino acids. DNA for the CDR3: TGTGCCATCAGCCCCGGGACTAGCGGCACAGATACGCAGTATTTT. Encoded protein: CAISPGTSGTDTQYF.

V is TRBV30 and J is TRBJ2-5, with D hard to call. V was cut by 8 bases and J by 5 bases, with 18 bases left in between. CDR1 is GTSNPN, CDR2 SVGIG, per germline (reference sequence). The CDR3 is 13 residues long. CDR3 bases: TGTGCCCAAGCACCACCCAATTTCGAGACCCAGTACTTC. Its translation is CAQAPPNFETQYF. Together with reference TRBV30 and TRBJ2-5, the CDR3 gives the full variable domain: SQTIHQWPATLVQPVGSPLSLECTVEGTSNPNLYWYRQAAGRGLQLLFYSVGIGQISSEVPQNLSASRPQDRQFILSSKKLLLSDSGFYLCAQAPPNFETQYFGPGTRLLVL.

CDR3 in amino acids: CATSRDLRAGEKLFF. For the CDR3, the DNA is TGTGCCACCAGCAGAGATCTGAGGGCCGGGGAAAAACTGTTTTTT. The chain carries TRBV15 and TRBJ1-4; D is ambiguous. The CDR3 is 15 residues long. V was cut by 0 bases and J by 8 bases, with 13 bases left in between. Germline-derived CDR1 and CDR2 are LNHNV and YYDKDF (reference sequence).

This clonotype has a handful of counts. The CDR3 reads CASKKEGTSYEQYF. The CDR3, as DNA: TGTGCCAGTAAGAAGGAGGGTACTTCCTACGAGCAGTACTTC. V and J are TRBV19 and TRBJ2-7, with D perhaps matching TRBD2 (6 bases). V lost 7 bases and J lost 1, with 14 bases in between. The germline gives CDR1 LNHDA, CDR2 SQIVND (reference sequence). This CDR3 region has 14 residues.

The genes are TRBV18 and TRBJ2-7; 9 positions match TRBD1. The J segment lost 6 bases and the V segment lost 5 bases, leaving 2 bases of the junction unmatched. CDR3 length equals 12 residues. Looked up from germline, CDR1 is KGHSH and CDR2 is LQKENI. CDR3 sequence (DNA): TGTGCCAGCTCAGGGACAGGGAGCGAGCAGTACGTC. As protein: CASSGTGSEQYV.

The chain is built from TRBV20-1 and TRBJ2-1, with 9 bases that match TRBD1. The CDR3 loop spans 16 amino acids. The V gene end was trimmed by 0 bases and the J gene end by 9 bases; junction bases not matched to a gene: 12. Germline lookup yields CDR1 DFQATT and CDR2 SNEGSKA (reference sequence). For the CDR3, the DNA is TGCAGTGCTAGAGATGCTAGGGGACAGGGTTTGAGTGAGCAGTTCTTC. Encoded protein: CSARDARGQGLSEQFF.

Note on this clonotype: An end of the junction does not agree with germline; a read error may underlie this. The CDR3 DNA sequence: TGTGCCAGCAGCCAAATAAAGGGGGGGGCCTCACTCAAGGACTTC. Encoded protein: CASSQIKGGASLKDF. The rearrangement links TRBV3-1 to TRBJ2-5; the D gene is possibly TRBD2 (7 bases). The length of the CDR3 is 15 residues. Germline-derived CDR1 and CDR2 are LGHDT and YNNKEL (reference sequence).

This clonotype came up many times. This sequence joins TRBV11-2 and TRBJ2-5; 7 bases map to TRBD2. CDR3 length: 15 amino acids. V lost 5 bases, J lost 5 bases, and 11 bases stayed unmatched. Germline V lookup: CDR1 SGHAT, CDR2 FQNNGV. The CDR3 DNA reads as TGTGCCAGCAGCCCCCTAGGCGGGGGTTGGGAGACCCAGTACTTC. As protein: CASSPLGGGWETQYF.

This clonotype was recorded a few times. This chain connects TRBV11-1 to TRBJ2-1, with D perhaps TRBD2 (6 bases). CDR3 length: 13 residues. V gave up 1 base and J gave up 9 bases, with 10 bases separating them. Germline V CDR1 and CDR2: SGHAT, FQDESV (reference sequence). Here the CDR3 DNA reads TGTGCCAGCAGCTTAGTGGGGGGTCCTGAGCAGTTCTTC. It yields the protein CASSLVGGPEQFF.

This chain links TRBV4-1 with TRBJ2-7, with unresolved D. Trimming took 0 bases from V and 3 from J, leaving 3 bases between them. This CDR3 is built from 12 residues. Per germline, CDR1 MGHRA and CDR2 YSYEKL. The CDR3 sequence: CASSQEGYEQYF. The CDR3 bases are TGCGCCAGCAGCCAAGAGGGCTACGAGCAGTACTTC.

This clonotype was seen only a few times. The chain links TRBV7-2 to TRBJ2-5; TRBD1 agrees at 8 bases. CDR1 and CDR2 (germline): SGHTA, FQGNSA. Unmatched junction bases numbered 1, after V lost 3 bases and J lost 1 base. CDR3 length: 14 residues. The CDR3 region is CASSFGQGQETQYF. CDR3 sequence (DNA): TGTGCCAGCAGCTTTGGACAGGGCCAAGAGACCCAGTACTTC.

J is TRBJ1-4 and V is TRBV7-6, with a possible D match to TRBD1 (6 bases). The V end was cut by 1 base, the J end by 8 bases, with 14 bases between. This CDR3 is 15 amino acids long. Germline CDR1 reads SGHVS; CDR2 reads FNYEAQ. The CDR3 DNA reads as TGTGCCAGCAGCTTAGGAGGGGGGCTTCTGGAAAAACTGTTTTTT. Translation: CASSLGGGLLEKLFF.

This clonotype has at least ten counts. The chain links TRBV9 to TRBJ2-3, with 8 bases aligning to TRBD2. The CDR3 is 15 amino acids. The junction had 9 bases not matched to a gene; V was cut back by 6 bases and J by 3 bases. CDR1 SGDLS and CDR2 YYNGEE come from the germline V gene. This chain's CDR3 is CASNPGTRWTDTQYF. CDR3 DNA sequence: TGTGCCAGCAACCCCGGGACTAGGTGGACAGATACGCAGTATTTT.

This clonotype was counted only a few times. The chain recombines TRBV5-1 with TRBJ2-2; TRBD2 aligns across 13 bases. There are 17 residues in the CDR3. V gave up 3 bases and J gave up 7 bases; unmatched junction bases: 9. Germline-derived CDR1 and CDR2 are SGHRS and YFSETQ. The CDR3 DNA reads TGCGCCAGCAGCTCCCGACTAGCGGGGGGTGCCAGCGGGGAGCTGTTTTTT. The encoded protein is CASSSRLAGGASGELFF. Based on the CDR3 plus reference TRBV5-1 and TRBJ2-2, the full variable domain is KAGVTQTPRYLIKTRGQQVTLSCSPISGHRSVSWYQQTPGQGLQFLFEYFSETQRNKGNFPGRFSGRQFSNSRSEMNVSTLELGDSALYLCASSSRLAGGASGELFFGEGSRLTVL.

This clonotype was counted many times. This CDR3 is CAWREPQETQYF. CDR3 bases: TGTGCCTGGCGGGAGCCCCAAGAGACCCAGTACTTC. The chain couples TRBV30 to TRBJ2-5, with D perhaps matching TRBD2 (6 bases). Germline-derived CDR1 and CDR2 are GTSNPN and SVGIG (reference sequence). Trimming removed 5 bases at V and 1 base at J, with 8 bases between. The CDR3 sequence is 12 residues long. Complete variable domain (other parts from reference TRBV30 and TRBJ2-5): SQTIHQWPATLVQPVGSPLSLECTVEGTSNPNLYWYRQAAGRGLQLLFYSVGIGQISSEVPQNLSASRPQDRQFILSSKKLLLSDSGFYLCAWREPQETQYFGPGTRLLVL.

This clonotype came up many times. The V call is TRBV7-2, the J call TRBJ2-2; tentatively, D is TRBD2 (6 bases). The V end was cut by 4 bases, the J end by 4 bases, with 13 bases between. CDR1 is SGHTA, CDR2 FQGNSA, per germline. CDR3 length: 15 amino acids. In nucleotides, the CDR3 is TGTGCCAGCAGCTCGATGGGACTCCGCACCGGGGAGCTGTTTTTT. Translating gives CASSSMGLRTGELFF.

The chain employs TRBV4-1 and TRBJ2-5; 7 bases agree with TRBD2. Germline V gene sequence: CDR1 MGHRA, CDR2 YSYEKL. The CDR3 sequence is 14 residues long. The V segment lost 0 bases and the J segment 5 bases; nucleotides outside the gene matches: 3. This CDR3 reads CASSQDFGGETQYF. Here the CDR3 DNA reads TGCGCCAGCAGCCAAGATTTCGGGGGGGAGACCCAGTACTTC.